This T cell receptor (beta chain) was captured by sequencing in a study of vaccination effects on CD4 cells after COVID-19 (dated by TCRdb to between 2021 and 2024). For context, the study as a whole: To identify antigen-specific CD4+ T cell clonotypes by their expansion, the ViraFEST assay first stimulated PBMC with viral peptide pools and then applied TCR sequencing. In the study, cultures from other donors were sequenced using the Oncomine TCR Beta short-read assay on an Illumina iSeq 100. SARS-CoV-2 spike-specific CD4+ TCR repertoires from before and after mRNA vaccination were compared in COVID-19 convalescent patients and in infection-naive vaccine recipients. About 2.2 million PBMC per well were cultured in IMDM with around 5.3% human AB serum, 8.5 to 10 IU/ml IL-2 and gentamicin, plus 10 ug/ml peptides. In two convalescent patients, pre-vaccine samples were collected 16 days and one week ahead of the first dose, 142 and 148 days after COVID-19 diagnosis. Two doses of either the BNT162b2 or the mRNA-1273 mRNA SARS-CoV-2 vaccine were administered to participants. The full study included ten to eleven COVID-19 convalescent patients and a few SARS-CoV-2-naive healthy vaccine recipients. What the study reported, not specific to this receptor: Clones induced by infection and clones induced by vaccination both contracted markedly at late timepoints after vaccination, which fits with T cell responses waning over time. The study was limited by a small number of convalescent patients, and early post-infection timepoints were lacking. For convalescent patients, new clones induced by the vaccine made up most of the post-vaccine spike-reactive repertoire, and these new clones were largely distinct from the clones induced by infection.

After less than 13 days of culture, CD4+ T cells were isolated with the EasySep CD4+ T cell isolation kit. Convalescent patients had PCR-confirmed SARS-CoV-2 infection between March and December 2020, before Alpha, Beta and Delta variants emerged in the United States. Half of the culture medium was replaced with fresh IL-2-containing medium on days 3 and 7. Each peptide stimulation condition was cultured in triplicate wells unless otherwise noted. PBMC were separated from whole blood using Ficoll-Paque Plus gradient centrifugation and were then either cryopreserved at -140C or used fresh. The QIAamp micro DNA kit was used to extract genomic DNA from the cultured CD4+ T cells. CDR3 length: 15 amino acids, cysteine to phenylalanine. The CDR3 DNA has 45 bases and is translated from base 1. Between the V and J ends, shortened by 2 bases and 3 bases respectively, the junction contains 13 bases. Taken from the germline V gene, the CDR1 and CDR2 loops are SGHTA and FQGNSA.

Receptor amplification or capture employed the immunoSEQ multiplex PCR assay. DNA from the cultured, isolated CD4+ T cells was subjected to TCR beta CDR3 sequencing. Per the original workflow: Non-productive TCR sequences were removed, reads were trimmed to the CDR3 region, and CDR3s of at least 7 amino acids were retained. The MANAFEST web app was used to pick out antigen-specific clonotypes by comparing their expansion in peptide wells with that in reference cultures. To count as positive, a clone had to show expansion at FDR<0.05 compared with the reference and with all other wells, an odds ratio above 5, and a frequency above 0.1% in two replicate wells. A clonotype was defined as cross-reactive if the clonotype was significantly expanded both in SARS-CoV-2 spike wells and in at least one common cold coronavirus spike condition. Levenshtein distance calculated with the stringdist R package was used to assess CDR3 similarity, and unrooted trees were constructed with ape in R 3.6.1. TCRdb's version of the immuneACCESS table is confined to in-frame rearrangements and falls short of the full clone set. An unresolved V gene accounts for under half of the shortfall where checked; the remainder is of unknown origin. V, J and clone size reflect that table, while D and trimming were determined from the DNA. For this sample the table gives about 46,000 clones, of which around 76% were detected only once. Clones ranked in the top ten supply roughly 8.6% of the sample.

With regard to this clone: No antigen is known for it. Base-call qualities are not available, and no considerably larger clone is one nucleotide away.

The TCR was taken from a human donor who had a prior SARS-CoV-2 infection. This sample comprised CD4+ T cells from PBMCs cultured without peptide, obtained before COVID-19 vaccination. Recombination joined TRBV7-2 with TRBJ1-1; the D gene is perhaps TRBD1, on 6 matching bases. Here is the DNA: TGTGCCAGCAGCTTATTAGGGGGTTTCGACACTGAAGCTTTCTTT. It is translated as CASSLLGGFDTEAFF.